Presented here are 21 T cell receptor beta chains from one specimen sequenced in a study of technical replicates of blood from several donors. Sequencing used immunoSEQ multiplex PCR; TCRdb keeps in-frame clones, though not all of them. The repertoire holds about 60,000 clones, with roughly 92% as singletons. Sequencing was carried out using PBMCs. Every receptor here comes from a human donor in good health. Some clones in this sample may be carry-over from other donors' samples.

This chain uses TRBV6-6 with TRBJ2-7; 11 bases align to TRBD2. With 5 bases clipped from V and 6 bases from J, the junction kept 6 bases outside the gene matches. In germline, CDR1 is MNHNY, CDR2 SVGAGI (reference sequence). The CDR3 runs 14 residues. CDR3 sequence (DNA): TGTGCCAGCAGTCGACTAGCGGGATTGGGCGAGCAGTACTTC. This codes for CASSRLAGLGEQYF.

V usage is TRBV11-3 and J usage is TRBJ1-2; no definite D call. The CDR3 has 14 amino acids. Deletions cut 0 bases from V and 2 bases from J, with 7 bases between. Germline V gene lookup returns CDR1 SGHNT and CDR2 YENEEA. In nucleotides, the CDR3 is TGTGCCAGCAGCTTAGATCCGGGGAACTATGGCTACACCTTC. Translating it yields CASSLDPGNYGYTF.

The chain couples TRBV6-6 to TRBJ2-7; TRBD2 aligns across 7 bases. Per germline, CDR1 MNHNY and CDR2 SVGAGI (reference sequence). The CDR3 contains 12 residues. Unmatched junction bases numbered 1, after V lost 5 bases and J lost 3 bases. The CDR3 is CASSGRGYEQYF. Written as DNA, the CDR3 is TGTGCCAGCAGTGGGAGGGGCTACGAGCAGTACTTC.

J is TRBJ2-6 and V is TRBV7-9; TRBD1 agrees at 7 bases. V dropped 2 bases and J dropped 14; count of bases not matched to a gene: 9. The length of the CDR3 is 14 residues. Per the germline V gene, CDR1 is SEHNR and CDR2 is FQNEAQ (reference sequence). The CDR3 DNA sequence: TGTGCCAGCAGCTTATTTGTACAGGGGCTTATCCTGACTTTC. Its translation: CASSLFVQGLILTF. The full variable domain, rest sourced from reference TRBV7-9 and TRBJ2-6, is DTGVSQNPRHKITKRGQNVTFRCDPISEHNRLYWYRQTLGQGPEFLTYFQNEAQLEKSRLLSDRFSAERPKGSFSTLEIQRTEQGDSAMYLCASSLFVQGLILTFGAGSRLTVL.

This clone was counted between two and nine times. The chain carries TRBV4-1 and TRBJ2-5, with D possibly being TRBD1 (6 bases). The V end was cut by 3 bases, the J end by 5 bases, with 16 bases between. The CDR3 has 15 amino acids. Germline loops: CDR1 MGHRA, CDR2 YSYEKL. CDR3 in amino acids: CASSQSHGGPETQYF. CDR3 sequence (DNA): TGCGCCAGCAGCCAGAGCCATGGGGGCCCTGAGACCCAGTACTTC.

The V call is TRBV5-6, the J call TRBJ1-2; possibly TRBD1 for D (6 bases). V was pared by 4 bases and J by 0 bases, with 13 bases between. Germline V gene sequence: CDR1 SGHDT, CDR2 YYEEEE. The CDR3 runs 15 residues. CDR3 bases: TGTGCCAGCAGCCCATTGGACAGACCTAACTATGGCTACACCTTC. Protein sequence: CASSPLDRPNYGYTF.

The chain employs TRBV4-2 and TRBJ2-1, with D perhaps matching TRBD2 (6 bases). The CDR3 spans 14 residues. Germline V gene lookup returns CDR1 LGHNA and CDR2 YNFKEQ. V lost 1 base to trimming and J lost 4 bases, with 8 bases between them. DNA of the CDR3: TGTGCCAGCAGCCAAGGCCGGGAGTACAATGAGCAGTTCTTC. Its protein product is CASSQGREYNEQFF.

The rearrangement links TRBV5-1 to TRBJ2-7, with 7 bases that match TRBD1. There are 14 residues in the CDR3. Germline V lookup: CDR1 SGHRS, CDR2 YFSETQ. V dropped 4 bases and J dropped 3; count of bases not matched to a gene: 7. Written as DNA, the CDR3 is TGCGCCAGCAGCCTTTGGACAGGCAGCTACGAGCAGTACTTC. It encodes CASSLWTGSYEQYF.

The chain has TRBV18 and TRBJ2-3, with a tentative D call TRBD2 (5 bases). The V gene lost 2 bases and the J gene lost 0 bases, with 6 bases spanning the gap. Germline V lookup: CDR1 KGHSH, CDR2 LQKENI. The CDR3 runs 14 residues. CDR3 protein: CASSPTGSTDTQYF. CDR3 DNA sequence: TGTGCCAGCTCACCAACGGGGAGCACAGATACGCAGTATTTT.

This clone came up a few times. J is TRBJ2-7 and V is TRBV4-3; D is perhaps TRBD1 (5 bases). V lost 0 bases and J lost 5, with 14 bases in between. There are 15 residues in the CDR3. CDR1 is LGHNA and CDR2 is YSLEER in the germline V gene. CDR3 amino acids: CASSQDGNRLNEQYF. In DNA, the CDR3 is TGCGCCAGCAGCCAAGATGGAAACAGGCTGAACGAGCAGTACTTC.

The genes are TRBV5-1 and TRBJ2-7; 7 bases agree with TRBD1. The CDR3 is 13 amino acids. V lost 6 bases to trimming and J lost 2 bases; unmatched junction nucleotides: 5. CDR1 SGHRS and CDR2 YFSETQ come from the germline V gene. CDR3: CASTGQVTYEQYF. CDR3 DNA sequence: TGCGCCAGCACTGGACAGGTGACCTACGAGCAGTACTTC.

The CDR3 here is CASSQELPYEQYF. The CDR3 DNA reads TGTGCCAGCAGCCAAGAACTACCCTACGAGCAGTACTTC. V gene TRBV4-2 combines with J gene TRBJ2-7, with D hard to call. Germline lookup yields CDR1 LGHNA and CDR2 YNFKEQ. This CDR3 spans 13 amino acids. The V and J ends lost 0 bases and 2 bases respectively, with 5 bases between them.

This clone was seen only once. In DNA form, the CDR3 reads TGTGCCAGCAGCGTAGGGGGACTAGCGGGGGCCCACAATGAGCAGTTCTTC. It codes for CASSVGGLAGAHNEQFF. The V gene is TRBV9, the J gene TRBJ2-1; TRBD2 aligns across 14 bases. Looked up from germline, CDR1 is SGDLS and CDR2 is YYNGEE. V shed 0 bases and J 5 bases; nucleotides not matched to a gene: 4. The CDR3 consists of 17 residues.

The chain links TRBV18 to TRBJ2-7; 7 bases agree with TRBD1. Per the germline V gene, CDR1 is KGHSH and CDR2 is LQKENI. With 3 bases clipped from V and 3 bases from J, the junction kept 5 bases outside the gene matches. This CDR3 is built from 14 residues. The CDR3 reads CASSPFRDSYEQYF. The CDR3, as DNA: TGTGCCAGCTCACCGTTCCGGGACAGCTACGAGCAGTACTTC.

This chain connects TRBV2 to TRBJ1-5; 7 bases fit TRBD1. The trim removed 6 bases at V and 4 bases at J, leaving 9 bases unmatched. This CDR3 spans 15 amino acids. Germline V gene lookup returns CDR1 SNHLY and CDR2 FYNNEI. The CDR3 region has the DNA TGTGCCAGCAGCATCCGGACAGGAGAGAATCAGCCCCAGCATTTT. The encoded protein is CASSIRTGENQPQHF.

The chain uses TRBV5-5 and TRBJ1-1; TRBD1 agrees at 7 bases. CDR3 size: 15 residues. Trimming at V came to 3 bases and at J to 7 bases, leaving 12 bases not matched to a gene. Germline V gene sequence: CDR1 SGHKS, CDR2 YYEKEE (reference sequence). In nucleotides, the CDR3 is TGTGCCAGCAGCTCGGGAACCGGGACAGAGTTTGAAGCTTTCTTT. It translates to CASSSGTGTEFEAFF. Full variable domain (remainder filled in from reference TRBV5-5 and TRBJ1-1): DAGVTQSPTHLIKTRGQQVTLRCSPISGHKSVSWYQQVLGQGPQFIFQYYEKEERGRGNFPDRFSARQFPNYSSELNVNALLLGDSALYLCASSSGTGTEFEAFFGQGTRLTVV.

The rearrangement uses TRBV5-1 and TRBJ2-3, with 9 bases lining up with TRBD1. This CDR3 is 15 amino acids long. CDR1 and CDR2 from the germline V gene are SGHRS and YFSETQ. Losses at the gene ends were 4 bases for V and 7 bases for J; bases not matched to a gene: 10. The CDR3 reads CASSHPGQGSNTQYF. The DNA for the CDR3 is TGCGCCAGCAGCCATCCGGGACAGGGATCCAATACGCAGTATTTT.

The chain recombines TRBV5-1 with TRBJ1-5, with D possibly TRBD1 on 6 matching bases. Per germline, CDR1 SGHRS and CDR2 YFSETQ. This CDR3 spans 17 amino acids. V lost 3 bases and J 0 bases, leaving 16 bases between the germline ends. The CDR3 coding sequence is TGCGCCAGCAGCTCGATTCCGGGACACTATAGCAATCAGCCCCAGCATTTT. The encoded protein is CASSSIPGHYSNQPQHF.

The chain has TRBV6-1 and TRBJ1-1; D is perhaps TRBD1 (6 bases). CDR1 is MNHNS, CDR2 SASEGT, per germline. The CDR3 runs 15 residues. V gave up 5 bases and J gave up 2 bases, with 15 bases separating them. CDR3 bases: TGTGCCAGCAGTAAATCGGACAGTACCAACACTGAAGCTTTCTTT. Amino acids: CASSKSDSTNTEAFF.

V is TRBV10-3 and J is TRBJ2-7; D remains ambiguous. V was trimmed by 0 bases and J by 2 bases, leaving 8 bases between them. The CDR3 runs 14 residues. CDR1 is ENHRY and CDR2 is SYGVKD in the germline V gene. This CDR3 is CAISESLLAYEQYF. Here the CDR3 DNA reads TGTGCCATCAGTGAGTCACTGCTGGCCTACGAGCAGTACTTC.

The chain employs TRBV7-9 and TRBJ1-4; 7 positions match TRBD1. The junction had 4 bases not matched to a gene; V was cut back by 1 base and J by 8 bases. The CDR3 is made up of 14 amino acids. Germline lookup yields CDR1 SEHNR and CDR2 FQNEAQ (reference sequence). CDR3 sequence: CASSLGGGREKLFF. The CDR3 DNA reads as TGTGCCAGCAGCTTAGGAGGGGGCCGGGAAAAACTGTTTTTT.